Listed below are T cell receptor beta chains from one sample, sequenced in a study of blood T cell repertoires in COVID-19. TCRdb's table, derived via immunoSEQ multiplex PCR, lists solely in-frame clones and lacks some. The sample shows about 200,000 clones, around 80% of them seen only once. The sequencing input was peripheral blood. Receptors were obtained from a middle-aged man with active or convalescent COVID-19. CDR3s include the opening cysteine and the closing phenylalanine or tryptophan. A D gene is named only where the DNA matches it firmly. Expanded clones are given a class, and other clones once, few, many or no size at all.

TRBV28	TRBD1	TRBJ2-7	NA	TGTGCCAGCAGTTTGGCAGGGGGCACCTACGAGCAGTACTTC	CASSLAGGTYEQYF
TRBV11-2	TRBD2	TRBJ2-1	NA	TGTGCCAGCAGCTTTTGGCTAGCGGGCCACAATGAGCAGTTCTTC	CASSFWLAGHNEQFF
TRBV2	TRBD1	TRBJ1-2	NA	TGTGCCAGCAGGAAAACCGGGACAGCCATCATCGGCTACACCTTC	CASRKTGTAIIGYTF
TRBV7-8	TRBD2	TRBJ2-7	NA	TGTGCCAGCAGCTGGACTAGCGGGGGGACCTACGAGCAGTACTTC	CASSWTSGGTYEQYF
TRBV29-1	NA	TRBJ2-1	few	TGCAGCGTTGAAGCCCCCATTTCGGGTCAGCAGTTCTTC	CSVEAPISGQQFF
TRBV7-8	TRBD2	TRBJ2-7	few	TGTGCCAGCAGCCAGATCGGGGGGTCCTACGAGCAGTACTTC	CASSQIGGSYEQYF
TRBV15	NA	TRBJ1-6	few	TGTGCCACCAGCGGCTGGGAGTCGTCGGACTATAATTCACCCCTCCACTTT	CATSGWESSDYNSPLHF
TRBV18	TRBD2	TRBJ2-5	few	TGTGCCAGCTCACGGCAGACTAGCGGGAGACAAGAGACCCAGTACTTC	CASSRQTSGRQETQYF
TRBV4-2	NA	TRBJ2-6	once	TGTGCCAGCAGCCAAGGACAGCTCATTCTCTCTGGGGCCAACGTCCTGACTTTC	CASSQGQLILSGANVLTF
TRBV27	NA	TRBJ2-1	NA	TGTGCCAGCAGTCCCCTTAGGGGGTCCTACAATGAGCAGTTCTTC	CASSPLRGSYNEQFF
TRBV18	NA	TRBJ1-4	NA	TGTGCCAGCTCACGGGGGGTATTTGAAAAACTGTTTTTT	CASSRGVFEKLFF
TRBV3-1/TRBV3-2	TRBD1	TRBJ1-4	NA	TGTGCCAGCAGCTTCACAGGGGTTAATGAAAAACTGTTTTTT	CASSFTGVNEKLFF
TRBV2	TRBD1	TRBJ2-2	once	TGTGCCAGCCGACAGGGGGCGAGTGGGTACACCGGGGAGCTGTTTTTT	CASRQGASGYTGELFF
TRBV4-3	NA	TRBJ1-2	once	TGCGCCAGCAGCCTTGTCCTCAAGGGGGAAGGACGCTACACCTTC	CASSLVLKGEGRYTF
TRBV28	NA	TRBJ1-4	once	TGTGCCAGCAGACCGTGGGGGGACGAGGAAAAACTGTTTTTT	CASRPWGDEEKLFF
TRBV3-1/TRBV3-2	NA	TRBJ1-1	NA	TGTGCCAGCAGCCACGTTAACACTGAAGCTTTCTTT	CASSHVNTEAFF
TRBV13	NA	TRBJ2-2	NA	TGTGCCAGCAGCTACACAGGGACGGGGAACACCGGGGAGCTGTTTTTT	CASSYTGTGNTGELFF
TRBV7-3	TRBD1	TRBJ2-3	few	TGTGCCAGCAGCAAGGACAGGGGCTGGTCAGATACGCAGTATTTT	CASSKDRGWSDTQYF
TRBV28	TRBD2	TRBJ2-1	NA	TGTGCCAGCAGTACGACTAGCGGGGCATCCTACAATGAGCAGTTCTTC	CASSTTSGASYNEQFF
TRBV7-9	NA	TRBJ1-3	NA	TGTGCCAGCAGCTTCGACCGGAGCACCATATATTTT	CASSFDRSTIYF
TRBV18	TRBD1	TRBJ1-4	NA	TGTGCCAGCTCTTGGACAGGGGTGACTGAAAAACTGTTTTTT	CASSWTGVTEKLFF
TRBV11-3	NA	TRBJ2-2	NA	TGTGCCAGCAGCTTAGGGCGGGAATCGAACACCGGGGAGCTGTTTTTT	CASSLGRESNTGELFF
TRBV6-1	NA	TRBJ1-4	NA	TGTGCCAGCAGTGGAAACAGGGTGACTGCAACTAATGAAAAACTGTTTTTT	CASSGNRVTATNEKLFF
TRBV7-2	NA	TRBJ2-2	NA	TGTGCCAGCAGCTCAAACCCTCCGGGCACCGGGGAGCTGTTTTTT	CASSSNPPGTGELFF
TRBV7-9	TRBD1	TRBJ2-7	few	TGTGCCAGCAGCTTAGGGGACAGTTACGAGCAGTACTTC	CASSLGDSYEQYF
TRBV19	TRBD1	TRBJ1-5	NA	TGTGCCAGTAGGATAGGGGGCAGTTACAGCAATCAGCCCCAGCATTTT	CASRIGGSYSNQPQHF
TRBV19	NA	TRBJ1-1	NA	TGTGCCAGTAGTATCGGGGGTAACACTGAAGCTTTCTTT	CASSIGGNTEAFF
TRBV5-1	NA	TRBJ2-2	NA	TGCGCCAGCAGCTTGGGGACACCGAACACCGGGGAGCTGTTTTTT	CASSLGTPNTGELFF
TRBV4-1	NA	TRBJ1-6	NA	TGCGCCAGCAGCCCCCAGCCGGAGTGGGTTGGTAGCTCCTATAATTCACCCCTCCACTTT	CASSPQPEWVGSSYNSPLHF
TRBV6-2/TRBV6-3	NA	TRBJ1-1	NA	TGTGCCAGCAGTTACCGTCCAGGGAAAAACACTGAAGCTTTCTTT	CASSYRPGKNTEAFF
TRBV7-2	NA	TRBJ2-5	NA	TGTGCCAGCAGCTTAGGCGGGGCCCAAGAGACCCAGTACTTC	CASSLGGAQETQYF
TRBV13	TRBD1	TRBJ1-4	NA	TGTGCCAGCAGAATAACCGGACAGGGGGGTGAAAAACTGTTTTTT	CASRITGQGGEKLFF
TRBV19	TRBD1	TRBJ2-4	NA	TGTGCCAGTTCTACAGGGGGCGGAAACATTCAGTACTTC	CASSTGGGNIQYF
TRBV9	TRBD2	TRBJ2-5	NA	TGTGCCAGCAGCCTACTAGCGGGAGGCCAAGAGACCCAGTACTTC	CASSLLAGGQETQYF
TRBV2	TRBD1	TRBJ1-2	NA	TGTGCCAGCAGGAGGGGGCAGGGGTATGGCTACACCTTC	CASRRGQGYGYTF
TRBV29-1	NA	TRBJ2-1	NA	TGCAGCGTCGGCCGGGACTCCTACAATGAGCAGTTCTTC	CSVGRDSYNEQFF
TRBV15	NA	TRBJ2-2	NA	TGTGCCACAGATATCACGAGGCAGGGACAAACCGGGGAGCTGTTTTTT	CATDITRQGQTGELFF
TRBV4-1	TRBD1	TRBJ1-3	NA	TGCGCCAGCAGCCACCGGGACAGGGGCGGCCAGTCCGGAAACACCATATATTTT	CASSHRDRGGQSGNTIYF
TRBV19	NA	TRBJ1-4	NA	TGTGCCAGTAGCAGGACAACGACTAATGAAAAACTGTTTTTT	CASSRTTTNEKLFF
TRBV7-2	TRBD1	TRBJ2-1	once	TGTGCCAGCAGTCCGGGACAGGGGTATAGTGAGCAGTTCTTC	CASSPGQGYSEQFF
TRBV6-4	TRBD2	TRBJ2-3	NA	TGTGCCAGCAGTGACGGCCTAGCGGGAAGCACAGATACGCAGTATTTT	CASSDGLAGSTDTQYF
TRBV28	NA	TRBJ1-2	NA	TGTGCCAGCAGTTTTCAGGGAACGTATGGCTACACCTTC	CASSFQGTYGYTF
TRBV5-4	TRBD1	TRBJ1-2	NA	TGTGCCAGCAGCCCGGCCGGGACAGCAACCGGTGGCTACACCTTC	CASSPAGTATGGYTF
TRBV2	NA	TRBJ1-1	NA	TGTGCCAGCAGTCTCACAGGGAACACTGAAGCTTTCTTT	CASSLTGNTEAFF
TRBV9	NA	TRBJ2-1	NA	TGTGCCAGCAGCGCACCCTCGACGGGACTGGAAAACAATGAGCAGTTCTTC	CASSAPSTGLENNEQFF
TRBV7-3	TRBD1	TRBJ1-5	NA	TGTGCCAGCAGTGGGGGACAGGGGAAAAATCAGCCCCAGCATTTT	CASSGGQGKNQPQHF
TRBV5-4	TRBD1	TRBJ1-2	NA	TGTGCCAGCAGCTCGATGGACAGGGACTATGGCTACACCTTC	CASSSMDRDYGYTF
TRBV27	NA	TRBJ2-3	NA	TGTGCCAGCAGTCCTCGACATTCAGATACGCAGTATTTT	CASSPRHSDTQYF
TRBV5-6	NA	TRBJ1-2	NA	TGTGCCAGCAGCTTGACAGGGAGCTATGGCTACACCTTC	CASSLTGSYGYTF
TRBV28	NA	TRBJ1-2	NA	TGTGCCAGCAGTTTATGGGTCTCCGACAGGTCCGGCTCTGATGGCTACACCTTC	CASSLWVSDRSGSDGYTF
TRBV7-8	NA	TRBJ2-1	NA	TGTGCCAGCAGCTTAGGGCTTGGTGAGCAGTTCTTC	CASSLGLGEQFF
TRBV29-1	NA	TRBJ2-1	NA	TGCAGCGCTGACCGGACGCAGGGCAATGAGCAGTTCTTC	CSADRTQGNEQFF
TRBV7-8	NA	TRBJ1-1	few	TGTGCCAGCAGCGGAGACACGTACACTGAAGCTTTCTTT	CASSGDTYTEAFF
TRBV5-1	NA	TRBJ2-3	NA	TGCGCCAGCGAAAGGTATGGCCAGCGTCCCACAGATACGCAGTATTTT	CASERYGQRPTDTQYF
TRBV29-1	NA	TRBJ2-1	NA	TGCAGCACCCTGGGCGCTTTTCGGTGGGAGCAGTTCTTC	CSTLGAFRWEQFF